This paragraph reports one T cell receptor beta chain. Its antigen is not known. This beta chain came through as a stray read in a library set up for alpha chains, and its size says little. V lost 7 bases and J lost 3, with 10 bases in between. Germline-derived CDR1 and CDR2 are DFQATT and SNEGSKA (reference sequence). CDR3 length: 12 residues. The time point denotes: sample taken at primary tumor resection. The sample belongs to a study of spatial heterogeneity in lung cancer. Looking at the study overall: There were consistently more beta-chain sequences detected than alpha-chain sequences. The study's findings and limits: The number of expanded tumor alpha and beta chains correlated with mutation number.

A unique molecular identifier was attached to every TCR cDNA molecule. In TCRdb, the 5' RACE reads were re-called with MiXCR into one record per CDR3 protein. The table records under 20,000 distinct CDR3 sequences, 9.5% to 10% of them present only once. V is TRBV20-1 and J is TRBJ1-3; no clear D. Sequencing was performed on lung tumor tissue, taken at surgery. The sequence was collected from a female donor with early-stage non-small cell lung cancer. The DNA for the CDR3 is TGCAGTGTAGGAGGGAGTGGAAACACCATATATTTT. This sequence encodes CSVGGSGNTIYF.